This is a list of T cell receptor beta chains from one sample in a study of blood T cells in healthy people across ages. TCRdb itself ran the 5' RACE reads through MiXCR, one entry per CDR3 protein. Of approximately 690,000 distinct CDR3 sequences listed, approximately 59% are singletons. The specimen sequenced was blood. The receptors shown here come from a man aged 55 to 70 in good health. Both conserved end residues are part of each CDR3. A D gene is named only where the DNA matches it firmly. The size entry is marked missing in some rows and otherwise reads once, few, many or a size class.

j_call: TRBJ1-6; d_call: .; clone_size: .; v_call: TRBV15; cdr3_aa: CATSRDEWASSSPLHF; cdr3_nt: TGTGCCACCAGCAGAGATGAGTGGGCCTCTAGTTCACCCCTCCACTTT
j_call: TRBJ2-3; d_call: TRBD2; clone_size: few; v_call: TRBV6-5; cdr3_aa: CASTSAGGRTDTQYF; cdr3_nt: TGTGCCAGCACTTCTGCGGGGGGGCGGACAGATACGCAGTATTTT
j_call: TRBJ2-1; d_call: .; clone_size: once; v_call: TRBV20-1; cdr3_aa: CSGLRDLDNEQFF; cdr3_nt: TGCAGTGGTCTCCGGGACTTAGACAATGAGCAGTTCTTC
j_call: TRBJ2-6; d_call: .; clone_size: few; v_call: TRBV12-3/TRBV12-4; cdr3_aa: CASNLGSWANVLTF; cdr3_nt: TGTGCCAGCAACCTGGGCTCTTGGGCCAACGTCCTGACTTTC
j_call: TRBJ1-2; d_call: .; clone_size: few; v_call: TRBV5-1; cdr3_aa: CASSLDVTPNYGYTF; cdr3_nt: TGCGCCAGCAGCTTGGATGTTACTCCCAACTATGGCTACACCTTC
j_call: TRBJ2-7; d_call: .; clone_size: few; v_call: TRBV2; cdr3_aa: CASSEEVEQYF; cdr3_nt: TGTGCCAGCAGTGAAGAGGTTGAGCAGTACTTC
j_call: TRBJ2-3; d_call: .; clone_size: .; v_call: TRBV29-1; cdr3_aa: CSVDLDVRTDTQYF; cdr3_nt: TGCAGCGTTGACCTGGACGTTCGGACAGATACGCAGTATTTT
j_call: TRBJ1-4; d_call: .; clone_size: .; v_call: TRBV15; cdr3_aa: CATSPWTEGEKLFF; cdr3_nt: TGTGCCACCAGCCCGTGGACAGAAGGGGAAAAACTGTTTTTT
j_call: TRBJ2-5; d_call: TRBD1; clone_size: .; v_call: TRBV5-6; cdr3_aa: CASSTGQGGGETQYF; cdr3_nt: TGTGCCAGCAGCACGGGACAGGGAGGAGGAGAGACCCAGTACTTC
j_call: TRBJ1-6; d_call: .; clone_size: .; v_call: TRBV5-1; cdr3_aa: CASRKGNNSPLHF; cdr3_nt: TGCGCCAGCAGAAAGGGGAATAATTCACCCCTCCACTTT
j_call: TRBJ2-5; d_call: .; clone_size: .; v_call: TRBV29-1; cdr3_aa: CSVEPSWGETQYF; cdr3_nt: TGCAGCGTTGAACCGTCTTGGGGCGAGACCCAGTACTTC